These T cell receptor beta chains were read from a single sample in a study of blood T cell repertoires in COVID-19. Assay: immunoSEQ multiplex PCR; the TCRdb copy retains only in-frame clones and omits some. Here the sample spans about 200,000 clones, 85% being singletons. Sample: peripheral blood. The receptors come from a man aged 55-75 years with COVID-19, enrolled during active disease. CDR3s include the opening cysteine and the closing phenylalanine or tryptophan. D genes are given only for firm matches. Clone size is stated in some rows and not others, as once, few, many or a class when expanded.

clone_size d_call j_call v_call cdr3_aa cdr3_nt
NA TRBD1 TRBJ2-1 TRBV3-1/TRBV3-2 CASSQDPTGVSNEQFF TGTGCCAGCAGCCAAGACCCGACAGGGGTAAGCAATGAGCAGTTCTTC
once TRBD1 TRBJ1-5 TRBV28 CASRGTGRQPQHF TGTGCCAGCAGGGGGACAGGGCGGCAGCCCCAGCATTTT
NA NA TRBJ1-1 TRBV18 CASSPTGGRDTEAFF TGTGCCAGCTCACCAACCGGTGGCAGGGACACTGAAGCTTTCTTT
once NA TRBJ1-2 TRBV29-1 CSVEDQGRGYGYTF TGCAGCGTTGAAGATCAAGGGCGGGGCTATGGCTACACCTTC
NA TRBD1 TRBJ2-5 TRBV5-1 CASRPGTGGETQYF TGCGCCAGCAGGCCCGGGACAGGGGGGGAGACCCAGTACTTC
few NA TRBJ2-1 TRBV5-6 CASSPAANEAEQFF TGTGCCAGCAGCCCGGCGGCTAATGAGGCTGAGCAGTTCTTC
once NA TRBJ1-1 TRBV6-5 CASSFGGMNTEAFF TGTGCCAGCAGTTTTGGGGGCATGAACACTGAAGCTTTCTTT
NA NA TRBJ2-2 TRBV5-1 CASSLGERRGRTGELFF TGCGCCAGCAGCTTGGGTGAGCGGAGGGGCCGCACCGGGGAGCTGTTTTTT
NA NA TRBJ1-1 TRBV11-2 CASSPAGFTEAFF TGTGCCAGCAGCCCCGCGGGCTTCACTGAAGCTTTCTTT
NA TRBD1 TRBJ2-7 TRBV5-1 CASSIGQGAYEQYF TGCGCCAGCAGCATAGGACAGGGAGCCTACGAGCAGTACTTC
NA TRBD2 TRBJ2-3 TRBV5-1 CASNGRELGTDTQYF TGCGCCAGCAATGGGCGGGAGTTAGGCACAGATACGCAGTATTTT
NA TRBD2 TRBJ2-3 TRBV6-5 CASNELAGGADTQYF TGTGCCAGCAACGAACTAGCGGGCGGGGCGGATACGCAGTATTTT
NA NA TRBJ1-5 TRBV23-1 CASSLSHRPSNQPQHF TGCGCCAGCAGTCTTTCCCACAGGCCTAGCAATCAGCCCCAGCATTTT
NA TRBD1 TRBJ1-2 TRBV6-5 CATRQGNYGYTF TGTGCCACGCGACAGGGCAACTATGGCTACACCTTC
NA TRBD1 TRBJ1-6 TRBV18 CASSSYRGKLNSPLHF TGTGCCAGCTCATCCTACAGGGGCAAATTAAATTCACCCCTCCACTTT
NA TRBD1 TRBJ1-5 TRBV27 CASRRDRSNQPQHF TGTGCCAGCAGGAGGGACAGGAGCAATCAGCCCCAGCATTTT
NA NA TRBJ2-5 TRBV5-1 CASSLADSQETQYF TGCGCCAGCAGCTTGGCCGACAGCCAAGAGACCCAGTACTTC
NA NA TRBJ1-6 TRBV28 CASSLDSPLHF TGTGCCAGCAGCCTCGATTCACCCCTCCACTTT
NA TRBD2 TRBJ2-3 TRBV7-9 CASSIQGLAPSTDTQYF TGTGCCAGCAGCATCCAGGGACTAGCGCCTAGCACAGATACGCAGTATTTT
NA TRBD1 TRBJ2-5 TRBV29-1 CSVRPGQGTWETQYF TGCAGCGTCCGTCCGGGACAGGGGACGTGGGAGACCCAGTACTTC